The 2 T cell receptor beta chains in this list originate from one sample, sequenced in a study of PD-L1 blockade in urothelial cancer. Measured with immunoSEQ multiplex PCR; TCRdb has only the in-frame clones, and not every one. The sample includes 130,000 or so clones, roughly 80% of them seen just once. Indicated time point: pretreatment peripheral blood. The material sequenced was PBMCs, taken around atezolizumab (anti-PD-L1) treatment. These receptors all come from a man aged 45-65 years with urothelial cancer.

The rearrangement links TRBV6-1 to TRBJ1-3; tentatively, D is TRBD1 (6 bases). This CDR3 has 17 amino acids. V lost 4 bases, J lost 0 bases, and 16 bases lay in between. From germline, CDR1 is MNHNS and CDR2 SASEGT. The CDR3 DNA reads TGTGCCAGCAGTGTATCCGGGACACTTAGCTCTGGAAACACCATATATTTT. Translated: CASSVSGTLSSGNTIYF.

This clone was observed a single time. The CDR3 reads CATSRDLGTSPPYEQYF. As DNA, the CDR3 is TGTGCCACCAGCAGAGATTTGGGGACTAGCCCTCCCTACGAGCAGTACTTC. V is TRBV15 and J is TRBJ2-7; 9 bases agree with TRBD2. CDR3 size: 17 residues. Germline V gene sequence: CDR1 LNHNV, CDR2 YYDKDF (reference sequence). V dropped 0 bases and J dropped 2; count of bases not matched to a gene: 8.